The rows below give T cell receptor beta chains drawn from one sample of a study of graft-versus-host responses after intestinal transplantation. Their recognized antigens are unknown. Assay: immunoSEQ multiplex PCR; the TCRdb copy retains only in-frame clones and omits some. Here the sample spans tens of thousands of clones, approximately 94% being singletons. This specimen was unstimulated CD4+ T cells sorted from spleen or lymph node cells, taken before transplant. The receptors derive from a human donor who was the organ donor for an intestinal transplant. CDR3s include the opening cysteine and the closing phenylalanine or tryptophan. Each record gives: clone size, D gene, V gene, J gene, CDR3 DNA, CDR3 protein. The D gene is left open where the match is weak. Clone size is given for some rows only: seen once, a few or many times, or a class if the clone is expanded.

clone size: NA; D gene: TRBD1; V gene: TRBV27; J gene: TRBJ1-2; CDR3 DNA: TGTGCCAGCAGTCTGACAGGGGTCTATGGCTACACCTTC; CDR3 protein: CASSLTGVYGYTF
clone size: NA; D gene: NA; V gene: TRBV5-1; J gene: TRBJ2-6; CDR3 DNA: TGCGCCAGCAGCTTGGAAGCCGACCCCTTCTCTGGGGCCAACGTCCTGACTTTC; CDR3 protein: CASSLEADPFSGANVLTF
clone size: NA; D gene: NA; V gene: TRBV21-1; J gene: TRBJ2-7; CDR3 DNA: TGTGCCAGCAAGGGGACTATAAGCGACGAGCAGTACTTC; CDR3 protein: CASKGTISDEQYF
clone size: NA; D gene: TRBD2; V gene: TRBV16; J gene: TRBJ2-3; CDR3 DNA: TGTGCCAGCAGCCAATTGGGGTTGGGCCGGGACTATCTCACAGATACGCAGTATTTT; CDR3 protein: CASSQLGLGRDYLTDTQYF
clone size: NA; D gene: NA; V gene: TRBV11-3; J gene: TRBJ2-2; CDR3 DNA: TGTGCCAGCAGCTTAGGGCAGGCCACCGGGGAGCTGTTTTTT; CDR3 protein: CASSLGQATGELFF
clone size: NA; D gene: NA; V gene: TRBV9; J gene: TRBJ2-3; CDR3 DNA: TGTGCCAGCAGCGTAAGATCCACAGATACGCAGTATTTT; CDR3 protein: CASSVRSTDTQYF
clone size: NA; D gene: NA; V gene: TRBV7-3; J gene: TRBJ2-3; CDR3 DNA: TGTGCCAGCAGCTTATTACTTACTGCACGGGGTACGCAGTATTTT; CDR3 protein: CASSLLLTARGTQYF
clone size: NA; D gene: NA; V gene: TRBV7-2; J gene: TRBJ2-7; CDR3 DNA: TGTGCCAGCAGCTTAGCGTTTGGCGGGGCCTACGAGCAGTACTTC; CDR3 protein: CASSLAFGGAYEQYF
clone size: NA; D gene: TRBD2; V gene: TRBV6-5; J gene: TRBJ2-1; CDR3 DNA: TGTGCCAGCAGTTACACCCGACTAGCGGGGGGGCGTGAGCAGTTCTTC; CDR3 protein: CASSYTRLAGGREQFF
clone size: NA; D gene: NA; V gene: TRBV7-9; J gene: TRBJ2-3; CDR3 DNA: TGTGCCAGCAGCCTATTCTTCGCAGATACGCAGTATTTT; CDR3 protein: CASSLFFADTQYF
clone size: NA; D gene: NA; V gene: TRBV10-3; J gene: TRBJ2-3; CDR3 DNA: TGTGCCATCAGTGAACATAAGGGGTCGGAGGATACGCAGTATTTT; CDR3 protein: CAISEHKGSEDTQYF
clone size: NA; D gene: NA; V gene: TRBV5-1; J gene: TRBJ2-5; CDR3 DNA: TGCGCCAGCAGCTTGGCCAGGGAGTACCAAGAGACCCAGTACTTC; CDR3 protein: CASSLAREYQETQYF
clone size: NA; D gene: NA; V gene: TRBV9; J gene: TRBJ1-2; CDR3 DNA: TGTGCCAGCAGCGTAACGCAGGGTACCTATGGCTACACCTTC; CDR3 protein: CASSVTQGTYGYTF
clone size: once; D gene: NA; V gene: TRBV10-3; J gene: TRBJ1-5; CDR3 DNA: TGTGCCATCAGTGGGGGCCCGGAACAGGGTTTTAATCAGCCCCAGCATTTT; CDR3 protein: CAISGGPEQGFNQPQHF
clone size: NA; D gene: NA; V gene: TRBV12-5; J gene: TRBJ2-7; CDR3 DNA: TGTGCTAGTGGTTTGGTATCGGCCCAAACCTACGAGCAGTACTTC; CDR3 protein: CASGLVSAQTYEQYF
clone size: NA; D gene: NA; V gene: TRBV6-5; J gene: TRBJ1-4; CDR3 DNA: TGTGCCAGCAGTGAAGGGACAACTAATGAAAAACTGTTTTTT; CDR3 protein: CASSEGTTNEKLFF
clone size: NA; D gene: NA; V gene: TRBV30; J gene: TRBJ1-2; CDR3 DNA: TGTGCCTGGACCGGGGGCTACTATGGCTACACCTTC; CDR3 protein: CAWTGGYYGYTF
clone size: few; D gene: NA; V gene: TRBV21-1; J gene: TRBJ1-1; CDR3 DNA: TGTGCCAGCAGGCCACGGAACCCGGACACTGAAGCTTTCTTT; CDR3 protein: CASRPRNPDTEAFF
clone size: NA; D gene: TRBD1; V gene: TRBV11-2; J gene: TRBJ2-7; CDR3 DNA: TGTGCCAGCAGCTTATCCGGGACAGGGTCGAACGAGCAGTACTTC; CDR3 protein: CASSLSGTGSNEQYF
clone size: NA; D gene: TRBD1; V gene: TRBV30; J gene: TRBJ1-6; CDR3 DNA: TGTGCCTGGAGGCGGACAGGGACATATAATTCACCCCTCCACTTT; CDR3 protein: CAWRRTGTYNSPLHF
clone size: NA; D gene: TRBD1; V gene: TRBV7-8; J gene: TRBJ1-2; CDR3 DNA: TGTGCCAGCAGCTCTCGGACAGGGGCTGGCTACACCTTC; CDR3 protein: CASSSRTGAGYTF
clone size: NA; D gene: NA; V gene: TRBV19; J gene: TRBJ2-3; CDR3 DNA: TGTGCCAGTAGTATCTCGGCAGCGGATACGCAGTATTTT; CDR3 protein: CASSISAADTQYF
clone size: NA; D gene: TRBD1; V gene: TRBV5-5; J gene: TRBJ2-7; CDR3 DNA: TGTGCCAGCAGGTCACCGGGACAGCGATACGAGCAGTACTTC; CDR3 protein: CASRSPGQRYEQYF
clone size: NA; D gene: TRBD1; V gene: TRBV13; J gene: TRBJ2-5; CDR3 DNA: TGTGCCAGCAGCCGGGACAGGGGAGGAGGGACCCAGTACTTC; CDR3 protein: CASSRDRGGGTQYF
clone size: once; D gene: TRBD1; V gene: TRBV10-3; J gene: TRBJ2-7; CDR3 DNA: TGTGCCATCAGAGCAGCGACAGGGGCCTACGAGCAGTACTTC; CDR3 protein: CAIRAATGAYEQYF
clone size: NA; D gene: TRBD1; V gene: TRBV5-5; J gene: TRBJ2-7; CDR3 DNA: TGTGCCAGCGCCCAGGGGACAGAACTTGGTATGCAGTACTTC; CDR3 protein: CASAQGTELGMQYF
clone size: NA; D gene: TRBD2; V gene: TRBV27; J gene: TRBJ2-7; CDR3 DNA: TGTGCCAGCAGCAAACTAGCGGGGGGGAATTACGAGCAGTACTTC; CDR3 protein: CASSKLAGGNYEQYF
clone size: NA; D gene: TRBD2; V gene: TRBV19; J gene: TRBJ2-7; CDR3 DNA: TGTGCCAGTAGTGAACTAGCGGGGCATTCCTACGAGCAGTACTTC; CDR3 protein: CASSELAGHSYEQYF
clone size: NA; D gene: NA; V gene: TRBV6-1; J gene: TRBJ1-2; CDR3 DNA: TGTGCCAGCGTGAAGGGGGGGAACTATGGCTACACCTTC; CDR3 protein: CASVKGGNYGYTF
clone size: few; D gene: NA; V gene: TRBV7-9; J gene: TRBJ1-2; CDR3 DNA: TGTGCCAGCACCATCGGGGTTGGCTACACCTTC; CDR3 protein: CASTIGVGYTF
clone size: NA; D gene: NA; V gene: TRBV12-5; J gene: TRBJ2-7; CDR3 DNA: TGTGCTAGTGGTTTGGTACTAGGACAGAAGGGGCTCGAGCAGTACTTC; CDR3 protein: CASGLVLGQKGLEQYF